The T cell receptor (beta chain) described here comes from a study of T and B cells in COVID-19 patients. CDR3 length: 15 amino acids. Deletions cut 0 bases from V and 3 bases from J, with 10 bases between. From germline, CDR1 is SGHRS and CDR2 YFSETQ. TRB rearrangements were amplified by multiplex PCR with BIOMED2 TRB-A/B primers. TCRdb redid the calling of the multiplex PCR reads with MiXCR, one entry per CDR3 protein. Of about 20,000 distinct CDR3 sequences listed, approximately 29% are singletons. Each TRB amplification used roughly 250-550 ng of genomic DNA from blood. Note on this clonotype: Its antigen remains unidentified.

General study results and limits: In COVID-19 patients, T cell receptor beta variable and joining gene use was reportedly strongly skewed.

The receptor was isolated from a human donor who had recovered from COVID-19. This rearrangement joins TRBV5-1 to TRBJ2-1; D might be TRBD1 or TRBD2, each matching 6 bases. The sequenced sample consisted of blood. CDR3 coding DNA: TGCGCCAGCAGCTTGGAGGGGGGCAACTACAATGAGCAGTTCTTC. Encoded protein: CASSLEGGNYNEQFF. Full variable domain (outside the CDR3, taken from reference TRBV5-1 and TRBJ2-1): KAGVTQTPRYLIKTRGQQVTLSCSPISGHRSVSWYQQTPGQGLQFLFEYFSETQRNKGNFPGRFSGRQFSNSRSEMNVSTLELGDSALYLCASSLEGGNYNEQFFGPGTRLTVL.